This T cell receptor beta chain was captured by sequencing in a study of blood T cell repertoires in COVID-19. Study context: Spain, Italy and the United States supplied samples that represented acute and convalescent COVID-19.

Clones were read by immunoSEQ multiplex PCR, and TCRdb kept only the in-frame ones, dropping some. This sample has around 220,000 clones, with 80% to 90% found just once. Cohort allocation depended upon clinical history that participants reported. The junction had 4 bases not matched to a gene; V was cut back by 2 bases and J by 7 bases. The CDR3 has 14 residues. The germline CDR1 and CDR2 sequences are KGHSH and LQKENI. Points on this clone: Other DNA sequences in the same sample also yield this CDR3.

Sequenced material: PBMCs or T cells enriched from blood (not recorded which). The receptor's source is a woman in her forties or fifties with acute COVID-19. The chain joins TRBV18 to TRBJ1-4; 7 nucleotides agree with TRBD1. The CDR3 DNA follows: TGTGCCAGCTCACCAAGGGGGCGGGGTGAAAAACTGTTTTTT. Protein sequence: CASSPRGRGEKLFF.